This TCR beta chain was identified during a study of tumor and adjacent non-tumor tissue in lung cancer. A modified ARM-PCR protocol with three rounds of nested PCR amplified TCRbeta. From the multiplex PCR reads, TCRdb called clonotypes with MiXCR, one entry per CDR3 protein. Of about 110,000 distinct CDR3 sequences listed, 60% to 70% are singletons. CDR3 length: 16 amino acids. The germline V gene encodes CDR1 DFQATT and CDR2 SNEGSKA (reference sequence). This sample's RNA came from whole unsorted tissue. Distant lung tissue was collected more than 3 cm away from the tumor edge. A word on this clonotype: Mismatch with germline at one junction end may stem from a read error.

Sequencing was carried out using distant non-tumor lung tissue. The J gene is TRBJ2-1, the V gene TRBV20-1; 10 bases align to TRBD1. This clonotype originated in a man between 60 and 70 years old with non-small cell lung cancer. In DNA, the CDR3 is TGCAGTGCTAGAGTTGCAGGACAGGGGGTCATAGGTGAGCATTTCTTC. This encodes CSARVAGQGVIGEHFF.